Detailed here is one T cell receptor beta chain. This record comes from a study of OX40 agonist ivuxolimab in advanced cancers. This table comes from immunoSEQ multiplex PCR, and its TCRdb copy is limited to in-frame clones, with some not included. This sample has 50,000 to 70,000 clones; around 80% occur once, and the top ten carry roughly 2.1%. CDR3 length: 18 amino acids. Germline V gene data show CDR1 as SGDLS and CDR2 as YYNGEE. The V gene lost 2 bases and the J gene lost 0 bases, with 18 bases spanning the gap. The specimen comprised CD4+ or CD8+ T cells sorted from blood, sampled in a trial of the OX40 agonist ivuxolimab. The rearrangement uses TRBV9 and TRBJ1-3; perhaps TRBD1 as D (5 bases). This TCR was sampled from an adult with an advanced solid tumor such as melanoma, head and neck, liver or kidney cancer. CDR3 coding DNA: TGTGCCAGCAGCGTGGCCATGGGGGATGTCTTCTCTGGAAACACCATATATTTT. Protein sequence: CASSVAMGDVFSGNTIYF.